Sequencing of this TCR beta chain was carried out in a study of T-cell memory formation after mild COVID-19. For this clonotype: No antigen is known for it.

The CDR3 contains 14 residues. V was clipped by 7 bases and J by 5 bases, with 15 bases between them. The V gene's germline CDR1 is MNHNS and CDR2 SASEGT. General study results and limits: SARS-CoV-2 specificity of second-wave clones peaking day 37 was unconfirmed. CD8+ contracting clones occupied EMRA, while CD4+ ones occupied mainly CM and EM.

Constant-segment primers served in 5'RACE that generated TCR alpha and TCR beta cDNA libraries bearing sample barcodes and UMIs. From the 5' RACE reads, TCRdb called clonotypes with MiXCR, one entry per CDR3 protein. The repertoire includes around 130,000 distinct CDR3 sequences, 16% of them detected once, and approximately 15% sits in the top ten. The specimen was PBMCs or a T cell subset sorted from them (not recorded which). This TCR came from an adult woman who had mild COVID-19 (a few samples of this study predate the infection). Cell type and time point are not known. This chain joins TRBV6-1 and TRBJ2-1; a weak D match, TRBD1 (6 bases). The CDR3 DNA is TGTGCCAGCACCATACAGGGTACCCACAATGAGCAGTTCTTC. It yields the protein CASTIQGTHNEQFF.